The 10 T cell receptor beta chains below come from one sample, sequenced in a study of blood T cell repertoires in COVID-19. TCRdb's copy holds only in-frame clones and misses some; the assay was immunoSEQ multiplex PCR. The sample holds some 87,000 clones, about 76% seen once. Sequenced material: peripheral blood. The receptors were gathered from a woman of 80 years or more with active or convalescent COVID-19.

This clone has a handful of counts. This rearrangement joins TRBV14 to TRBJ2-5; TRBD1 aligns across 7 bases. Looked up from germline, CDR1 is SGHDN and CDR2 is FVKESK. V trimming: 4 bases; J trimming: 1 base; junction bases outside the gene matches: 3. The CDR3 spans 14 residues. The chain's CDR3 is CASSLDRAQETQYF. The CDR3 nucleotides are TGTGCCAGCAGCCTAGACAGGGCCCAAGAGACCCAGTACTTC.

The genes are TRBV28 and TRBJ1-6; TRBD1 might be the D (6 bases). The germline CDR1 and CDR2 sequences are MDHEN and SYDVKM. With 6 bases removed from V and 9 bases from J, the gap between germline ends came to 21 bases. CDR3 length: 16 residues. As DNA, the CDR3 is TGTGCCAGCAGATTTACCGGGGGGGGGCAGGTTTCACCCCTCCACTTT. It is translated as CASRFTGGGQVSPLHF.

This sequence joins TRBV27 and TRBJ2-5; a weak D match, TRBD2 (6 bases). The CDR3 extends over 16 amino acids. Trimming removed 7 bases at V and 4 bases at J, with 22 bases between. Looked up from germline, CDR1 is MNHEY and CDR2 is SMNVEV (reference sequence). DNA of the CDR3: TGTGCCAGCAAAAAGGGGCCGGGACGGGGAGGAGAGACCCAGTACTTC. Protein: CASKKGPGRGGETQYF.

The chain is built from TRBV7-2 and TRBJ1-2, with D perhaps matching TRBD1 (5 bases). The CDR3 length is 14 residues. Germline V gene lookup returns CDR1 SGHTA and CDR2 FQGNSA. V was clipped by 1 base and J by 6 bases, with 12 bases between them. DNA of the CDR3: TGTGCCAGCAGCTTAGATGCAGGGTCAGATGGCTACACCTTC. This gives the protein CASSLDAGSDGYTF.

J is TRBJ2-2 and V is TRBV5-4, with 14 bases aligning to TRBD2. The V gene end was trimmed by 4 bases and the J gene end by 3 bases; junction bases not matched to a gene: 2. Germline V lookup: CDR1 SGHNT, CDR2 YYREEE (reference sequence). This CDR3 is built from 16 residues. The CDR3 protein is CASSTGLAGDTGELFF. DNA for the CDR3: TGTGCCAGCAGCACGGGACTAGCGGGGGACACCGGGGAGCTGTTTTTT.

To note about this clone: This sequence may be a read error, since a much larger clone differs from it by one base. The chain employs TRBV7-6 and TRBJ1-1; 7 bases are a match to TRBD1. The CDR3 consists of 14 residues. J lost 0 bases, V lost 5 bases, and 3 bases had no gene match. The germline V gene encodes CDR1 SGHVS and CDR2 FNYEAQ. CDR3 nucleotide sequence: TGTGCCAGCAGCCCGACAGGGTTGAACACTGAAGCTTTCTTT. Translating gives CASSPTGLNTEAFF.

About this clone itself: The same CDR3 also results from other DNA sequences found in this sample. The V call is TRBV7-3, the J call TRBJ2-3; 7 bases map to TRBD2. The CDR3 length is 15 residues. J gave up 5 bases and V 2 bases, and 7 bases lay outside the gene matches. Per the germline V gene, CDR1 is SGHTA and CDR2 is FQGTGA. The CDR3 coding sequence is TGTGCCAGCAGCTTATTGGCGGGGGTGGGAGATACGCAGTATTTT. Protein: CASSLLAGVGDTQYF. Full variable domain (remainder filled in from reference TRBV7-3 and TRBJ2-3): GAGVSQTPSNKVTEKGKYVELRCDPISGHTALYWYRQSLGQGPEFLIYFQGTGAADDSGLPNDRFFAVRPEGSVSTLKIQRTERGDSAVYLCASSLLAGVGDTQYFGPGTRLTVL.

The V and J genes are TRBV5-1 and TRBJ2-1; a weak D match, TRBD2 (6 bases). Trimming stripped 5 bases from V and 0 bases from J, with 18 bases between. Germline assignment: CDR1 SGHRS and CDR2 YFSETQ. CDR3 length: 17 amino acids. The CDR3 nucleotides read TGCGCCAGCAGACTTTCTAGCGTGGGAGTCTCCTACAATGAGCAGTTCTTC. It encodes CASRLSSVGVSYNEQFF.

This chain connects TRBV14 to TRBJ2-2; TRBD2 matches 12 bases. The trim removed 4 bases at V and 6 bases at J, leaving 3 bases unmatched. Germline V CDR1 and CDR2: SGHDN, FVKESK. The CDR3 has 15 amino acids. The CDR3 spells CASSLRLAGAGELFF. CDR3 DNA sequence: TGTGCCAGCAGCCTACGACTAGCGGGGGCCGGGGAGCTGTTTTTT.

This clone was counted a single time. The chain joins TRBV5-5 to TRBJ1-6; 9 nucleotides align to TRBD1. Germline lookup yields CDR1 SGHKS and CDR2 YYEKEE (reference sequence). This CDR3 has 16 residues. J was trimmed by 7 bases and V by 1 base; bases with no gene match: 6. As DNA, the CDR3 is TGTGCCAGCAGCTTGACCGGGACAGGGCCAAATTCACCCCTCCACTTT. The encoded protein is CASSLTGTGPNSPLHF.